The entry that follows covers one T cell receptor beta chain sequence. Each donor had around 9.8 milliliters of peripheral blood drawn. Combining a sample-barcoded 5' primer with a J-beta primer mix, a second PCR ran for 7 to 11 cycles. Template switching added a 12-random-nucleotide identifier to every cDNA molecule. One entry per CDR3 protein, called by TCRdb with MiXCR from the 5' RACE reads. The profile shows fewer than 1,000,000 distinct CDR3 sequences, about 42% of them singletons. These data come from a study of blood T cells in healthy people across ages. Per germline, CDR1 SGHTA and CDR2 FQGNSA. CDR3 length: 14 residues. Trimming took off 1 base at V and 6 bases at J, with 10 bases between the two ends.

The sequence was obtained from an elderly man in good health. This chain uses TRBV7-2 with TRBJ2-1; D unresolved. The sequenced sample consisted of blood. CDR3 amino acids: CASSLDYGANEQFF. CDR3 coding DNA: TGTGCCAGCAGCTTAGATTATGGAGCCAATGAGCAGTTCTTC.